This TCR beta chain was observed in a study of shared clonotypes between healthy human individuals. Study summary: For every donor, three CD4 naive, three CD4 memory, two CD8 naive and one CD8 memory plates were used.

Only CD45RO-negative cells positively selected for CCR7 counted as naive CD8 cells, so terminally differentiated effector memory CD45RA+ cells were excluded. The study enrolled healthy HIV-negative adults without recent acute infections or vaccinations as donors. Measured with immunoSEQ multiplex PCR; TCRdb has only the in-frame clones, and not every one. The sample holds just over 2,000,000 clones, less than 95% seen once. The specimen sequenced was naive CD8+ T cells sorted from blood. This receptor was taken from a man younger than 35 in good health.

CDR3 DNA sequence: TGTGCCAGCAGTGGGAGACTAGCGGGGGAAGACGGGGAGCTGTTTTTT. It specifies CASSGRLAGEDGELFF. V is TRBV6-1 and J is TRBJ2-2; TRBD2 agrees at 12 bases. V was clipped by 4 bases and J by 7 bases; unmatched bases: 7. Germline CDR1 reads MNHNS; CDR2 reads SASEGT. The CDR3 contains 16 residues.